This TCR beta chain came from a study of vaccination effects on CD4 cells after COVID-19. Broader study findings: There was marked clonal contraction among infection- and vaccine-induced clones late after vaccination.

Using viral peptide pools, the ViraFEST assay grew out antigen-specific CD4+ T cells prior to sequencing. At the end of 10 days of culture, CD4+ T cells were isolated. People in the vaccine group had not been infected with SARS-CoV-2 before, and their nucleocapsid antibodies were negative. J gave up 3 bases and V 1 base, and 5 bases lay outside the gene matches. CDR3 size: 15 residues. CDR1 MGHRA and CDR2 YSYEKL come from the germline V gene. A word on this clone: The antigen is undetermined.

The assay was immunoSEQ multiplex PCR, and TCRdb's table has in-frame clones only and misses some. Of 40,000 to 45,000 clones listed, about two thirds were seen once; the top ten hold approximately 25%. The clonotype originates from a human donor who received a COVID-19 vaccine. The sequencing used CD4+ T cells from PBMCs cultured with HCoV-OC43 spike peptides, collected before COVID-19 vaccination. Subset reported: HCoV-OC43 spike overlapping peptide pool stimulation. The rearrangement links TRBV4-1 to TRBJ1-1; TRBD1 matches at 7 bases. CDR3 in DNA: TGCGCCAGCAGCCAAGGTCATCAGGGGGACACTGAAGCTTTCTTT. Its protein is CASSQGHQGDTEAFF.